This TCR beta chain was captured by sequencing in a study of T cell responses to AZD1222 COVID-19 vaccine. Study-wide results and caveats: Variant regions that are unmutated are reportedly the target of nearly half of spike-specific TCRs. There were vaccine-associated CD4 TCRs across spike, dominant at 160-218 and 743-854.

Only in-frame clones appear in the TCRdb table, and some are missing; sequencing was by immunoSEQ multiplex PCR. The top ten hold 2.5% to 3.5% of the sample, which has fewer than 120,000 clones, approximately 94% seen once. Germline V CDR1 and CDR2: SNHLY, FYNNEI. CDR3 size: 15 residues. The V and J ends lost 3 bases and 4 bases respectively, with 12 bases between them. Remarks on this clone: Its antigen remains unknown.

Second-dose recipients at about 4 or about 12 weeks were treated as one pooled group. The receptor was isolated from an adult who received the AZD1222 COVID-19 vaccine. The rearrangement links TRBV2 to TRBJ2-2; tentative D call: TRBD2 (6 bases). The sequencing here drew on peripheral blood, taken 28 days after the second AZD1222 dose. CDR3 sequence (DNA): TGTGCCAGCAGTGATGCGGGGACTCTCACCGGGGAGCTGTTTTTT. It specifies CASSDAGTLTGELFF.